The present T cell receptor (beta chain) was sequenced within a study of radiation and T cells in renal cell carcinoma. For the study at large: Nephrectomy followed 15 Gy stereotactic body radiation by 4 weeks.

Generated by immunoSEQ multiplex PCR, the TCRdb table keeps only in-frame clones and is missing some. The sample includes some 80,000 clones, 65% to 90% seen only once; the top ten take 20% to 25%. Time point defined: blood 2 weeks post-SBRT. Treatment here: 15 Gy SBRT to primary tumor, nephrectomy 4 weeks later. The patient's renal cell carcinoma had clear cell pathology. With V trimmed by 4 bases and J by 0 bases, 5 bases remained unmatched. This CDR3 has 17 residues. The germline V gene encodes CDR1 ENHRY and CDR2 SYGVKD. This sample comprised blood, obtained from a patient whose treatment included radiotherapy and nephrectomy. The V call is TRBV10-3, the J call TRBJ2-1; TRBD2 agrees at 11 bases. The source is a woman aged 45-60 years with renal cell carcinoma. CDR3 coding DNA: TGTGCCATCAGTGGATCTACTAGCGGGAGCTCCTACAATGAGCAGTTCTTC. The encoded protein is CAISGSTSGSSYNEQFF.